The present entry profiles one T cell receptor (beta chain) with its context. It lacks a known antigen. Per-base quality was not reported, and no clone a single base away is much larger than it. TCRbeta CDR3 regions were amplified from genomic DNA using the immunoSEQ Assay, a bias-controlled multiplex PCR. The authors processed their data as follows. Nucleated cell counts per sample were estimated from amplification of reference gene primers within the assay. Sequence reads were collapsed and filtered to measure the absolute abundance of every unique TCRbeta CDR3 rearrangement. Productive Simpson clonality was computed per sample as the square root of Simpson's diversity index over productive rearrangements. TCRdb's version of the immuneACCESS table is confined to in-frame rearrangements and falls short of the full clone set. An unresolved V gene accounts for under half of the shortfall where checked; the remainder is of unknown origin. V, J and clone size are those of that table, while D and trimming were read from the DNA. The sample profile shows 100,000 to 150,000 clones; 86% of them were found once. Of the sample, roughly 4% falls within the top ten clones.

This sample stems from a study of blood T cell repertoires in COVID-19 (TCRdb year 2020). The study in broad terms: The collaborator samples originated in the United States, Italy and Spain and spanned the acute and convalescent phases of COVID-19. The samples were drawn from two sources: the first 160 participants of the ongoing ImmuneRACE study, and 1,000 to 1,500 subjects contributed by 6 global collaborators. Deeply sampled blood TCRbeta repertoires from subjects exposed to, actively infected with, or recovered from COVID-19 were included in the dataset. The sample metadata nearly always contained a de-identified subject ID, COVID-19 status, age in years and sex. HLA class I and class II types, where available, came from metadata supplied by the sample provider rather than from assay-based typing. The prospective study material was composed of cDNA or gDNA derived from T cells, B-cell-depleted T cells, or PBMCs. A freely available public database, intended as a resource for researchers studying the immune response to SARS-CoV-2, is where the repertoires were released. The paper as a whole reports these results and caveats: How much clinical and demographic metadata was included differed by source and by participant, and the metadata was provided uncurated.

V is reduced by 4 bases and J by 3 bases, leaving a spacing of 17 bases between them. The CDR3 goes from the cysteine to the phenylalanine over 15 residues. Only the CDR3 part of the read is kept: 45 bases, read in frame from the first base. The germline V gene (reference sequence) sets CDR1 to SGHKS and CDR2 to YYEKEE. Collaborating institutions collected whole blood in K2EDTA tubes following their own protocols. For TCRbeta analysis, collaborators shipped samples in one of three forms: frozen whole blood, isolated PBMCs, or DNA extracted from either of those sample types. The chain employs TRBV5-5 and TRBJ2-7, with no confidently assigned D gene. The receptor was derived from a middle-aged man with acute or convalescent COVID-19. The sample comprised peripheral blood. The sequenced DNA is TGTGCCAGCAGCCCCAAAGCGAACACGGTCTACGAGCAGTACTTC. This translates into CASSPKANTVYEQYF.